This T cell receptor (beta chain) came from a study of spatial heterogeneity in lung cancer. TCRdb used MiXCR to reprocess the 5' RACE reads, holding one entry per CDR3 protein. Among about 47,000 distinct CDR3 sequences listed, under 8% were seen once. Described time point: blood at routine non-recurrence follow-up after resection. Sequencing of whole RNA from tumor, nontumor lung or frozen PBMC involved no sorting. The CDR3 loop spans 18 amino acids. After removal of 0 bases from V and 0 bases from J, the junction contained 10 bases not matched to a gene. In germline, CDR1 is DFQATT, CDR2 SNEGSKA (reference sequence). A few counts support this clonotype.

The rearrangement uses TRBV20-1 and TRBJ1-4, with 7 positions matching TRBD1. The sequencing used PBMCs, collected at follow-up. The source is a female donor with early-stage non-small cell lung cancer. The CDR3 loop reads CSARDRGGQFSTNEKLFF. The CDR3 DNA reads as TGCAGTGCTAGAGATAGGGGGGGACAGTTTTCAACTAATGAAAAACTGTTTTTT.